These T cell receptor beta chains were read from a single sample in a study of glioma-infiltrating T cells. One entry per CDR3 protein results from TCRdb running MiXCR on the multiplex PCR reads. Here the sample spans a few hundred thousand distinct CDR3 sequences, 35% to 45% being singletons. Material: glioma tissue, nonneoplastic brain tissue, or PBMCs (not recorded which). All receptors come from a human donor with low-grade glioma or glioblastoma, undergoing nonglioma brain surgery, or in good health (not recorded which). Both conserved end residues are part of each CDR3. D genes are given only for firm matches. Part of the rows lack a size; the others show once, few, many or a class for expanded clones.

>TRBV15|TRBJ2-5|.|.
TGTGCCACCAGCAGAGTGGGGGGCTACCAAGAGACCCAGTACTTC
CATSRVGGYQETQYF
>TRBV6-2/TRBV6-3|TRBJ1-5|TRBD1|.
TGTGCCAGCGGAACCGGGACAGACCTTTATAGCAATCAGCCCCAGCATTTT
CASGTGTDLYSNQPQHF
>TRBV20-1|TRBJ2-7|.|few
TGCAGTGCCCTGGGACCGGGATACGAGCAGTACTTC
CSALGPGYEQYF
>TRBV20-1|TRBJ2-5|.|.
TGCAGTGCTAGAGACGGTCAGGGGGGGCAAGAGACCCAGTACTTC
CSARDGQGGQETQYF
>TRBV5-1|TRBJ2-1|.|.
TGCGCCAGCAGCTTGGCACGGGGGCTTTCCTACAATGAGCAGTTCTTC
CASSLARGLSYNEQFF
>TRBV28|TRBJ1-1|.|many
TGTGCCAGCCAGCGGGGGGGAGAGGCTGAAGCTTTCTTT
CASQRGGEAEAFF
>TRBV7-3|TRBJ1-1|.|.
TGTGCCAGCAGCTTAACGGTGGGCATGAACACTGAAGCTTTCTTT
CASSLTVGMNTEAFF
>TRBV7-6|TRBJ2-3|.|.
TGTGCCAGCAGCCAACTCGTGGGACTAGATACGCAGTATTTT
CASSQLVGLDTQYF
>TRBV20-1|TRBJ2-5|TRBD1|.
TGCAGTGCTCGAGACAGGGGGCCGGAGACCCAGTACTTC
CSARDRGPETQYF
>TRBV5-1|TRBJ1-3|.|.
TGCGCCAGCAGTTCGCGGACAGGAAACACCATATATTTT
CASSSRTGNTIYF
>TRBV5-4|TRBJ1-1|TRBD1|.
TGTGCCAGCAGCCGGGACAGGCCCACGGCTGAAGCTTTCTTT
CASSRDRPTAEAFF
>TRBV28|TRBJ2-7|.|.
TGTGCCAGCAGACCTGGCGGGGCCACCTACGAGCAGTACTTC
CASRPGGATYEQYF
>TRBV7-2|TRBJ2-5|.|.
TGTGCCAGCAGCTTAGAAAGCAGTCAAGAGACCCAGTACTTC
CASSLESSQETQYF
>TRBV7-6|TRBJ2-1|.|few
TGTGCCAGCTCCCCCGGGGGTTATGAGCAGTTCTTC
CASSPGGYEQFF
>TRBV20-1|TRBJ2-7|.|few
TGCAGTGCCCCTCCCGCGGGCTACGAGCAGTACTTC
CSAPPAGYEQYF
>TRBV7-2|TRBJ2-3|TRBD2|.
TGTGCCAGCAGCTTGGGTCCCGGGACTAGCGGGACAGATACGCGGTATTTT
CASSLGPGTSGTDTRYF
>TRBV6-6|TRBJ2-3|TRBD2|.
TGTGCCAGCAGACCATTACGAGCGGGAGACGCAGATGCGCAGTATTTT
CASRPLRAGDADAQYF
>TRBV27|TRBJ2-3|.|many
TGTGCCAGCAGTTCGGGAAACACAGATACGCAGTATTTT
CASSSGNTDTQYF
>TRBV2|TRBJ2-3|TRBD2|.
TGTGCCAGCAGTGCCCGACTAGCGGTCCCTAGCACAGATACGCAGTATTTT
CASSARLAVPSTDTQYF
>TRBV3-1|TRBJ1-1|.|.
TGTGCCAGCAGCCAAGTCTCGAATAGCACTGAAGCTTTCTTT
CASSQVSNSTEAFF
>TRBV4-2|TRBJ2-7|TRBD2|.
TGTGCCAGCAGCCAAGAGACGGGAGGAGTAGCGGGAGAAGCTTACTTC
CASSQETGGVAGEAYF
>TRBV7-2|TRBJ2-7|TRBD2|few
TGTGCCAGCAGCTCGACTAGCGGGACGATCTACGAGCAGTACTTC
CASSSTSGTIYEQYF
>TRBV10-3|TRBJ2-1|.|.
TGTGCCATCAGCCTGACTGGCAATGAGCAGTTCTTC
CAISLTGNEQFF
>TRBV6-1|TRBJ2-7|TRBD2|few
TGTGCCACAGCCCGGGGGGCTAGCGGGAAGTACGAGCAGTACTTC
CATARGASGKYEQYF
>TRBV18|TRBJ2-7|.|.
TGTGCCAGCTCTAGCGCCCCCTCCTACGAGCGGTACTTC
CASSSAPSYERYF
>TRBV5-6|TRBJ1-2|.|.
TGTGCCAGCAGCTGGGCCTCTGGCTACACCTTC
CASSWASGYTF
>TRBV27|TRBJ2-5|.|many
TGTGCCAGCAGTTTGAAAGGGACCCAGTACTTC
CASSLKGTQYF
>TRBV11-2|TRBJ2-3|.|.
TGTGCCAGCAGCTTTATCAGGGCAGATACGCAGTATTTT
CASSFIRADTQYF
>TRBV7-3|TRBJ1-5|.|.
TGTGCCAGCAGCTGGTTCAGCAATCAGCCCAAGCATTTT
CASSWFSNQPKHF
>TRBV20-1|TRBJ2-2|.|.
TGCAGTGCTAGCGGTTGGGACACCGGGGAGCTGTTTTTT
CSASGWDTGELFF